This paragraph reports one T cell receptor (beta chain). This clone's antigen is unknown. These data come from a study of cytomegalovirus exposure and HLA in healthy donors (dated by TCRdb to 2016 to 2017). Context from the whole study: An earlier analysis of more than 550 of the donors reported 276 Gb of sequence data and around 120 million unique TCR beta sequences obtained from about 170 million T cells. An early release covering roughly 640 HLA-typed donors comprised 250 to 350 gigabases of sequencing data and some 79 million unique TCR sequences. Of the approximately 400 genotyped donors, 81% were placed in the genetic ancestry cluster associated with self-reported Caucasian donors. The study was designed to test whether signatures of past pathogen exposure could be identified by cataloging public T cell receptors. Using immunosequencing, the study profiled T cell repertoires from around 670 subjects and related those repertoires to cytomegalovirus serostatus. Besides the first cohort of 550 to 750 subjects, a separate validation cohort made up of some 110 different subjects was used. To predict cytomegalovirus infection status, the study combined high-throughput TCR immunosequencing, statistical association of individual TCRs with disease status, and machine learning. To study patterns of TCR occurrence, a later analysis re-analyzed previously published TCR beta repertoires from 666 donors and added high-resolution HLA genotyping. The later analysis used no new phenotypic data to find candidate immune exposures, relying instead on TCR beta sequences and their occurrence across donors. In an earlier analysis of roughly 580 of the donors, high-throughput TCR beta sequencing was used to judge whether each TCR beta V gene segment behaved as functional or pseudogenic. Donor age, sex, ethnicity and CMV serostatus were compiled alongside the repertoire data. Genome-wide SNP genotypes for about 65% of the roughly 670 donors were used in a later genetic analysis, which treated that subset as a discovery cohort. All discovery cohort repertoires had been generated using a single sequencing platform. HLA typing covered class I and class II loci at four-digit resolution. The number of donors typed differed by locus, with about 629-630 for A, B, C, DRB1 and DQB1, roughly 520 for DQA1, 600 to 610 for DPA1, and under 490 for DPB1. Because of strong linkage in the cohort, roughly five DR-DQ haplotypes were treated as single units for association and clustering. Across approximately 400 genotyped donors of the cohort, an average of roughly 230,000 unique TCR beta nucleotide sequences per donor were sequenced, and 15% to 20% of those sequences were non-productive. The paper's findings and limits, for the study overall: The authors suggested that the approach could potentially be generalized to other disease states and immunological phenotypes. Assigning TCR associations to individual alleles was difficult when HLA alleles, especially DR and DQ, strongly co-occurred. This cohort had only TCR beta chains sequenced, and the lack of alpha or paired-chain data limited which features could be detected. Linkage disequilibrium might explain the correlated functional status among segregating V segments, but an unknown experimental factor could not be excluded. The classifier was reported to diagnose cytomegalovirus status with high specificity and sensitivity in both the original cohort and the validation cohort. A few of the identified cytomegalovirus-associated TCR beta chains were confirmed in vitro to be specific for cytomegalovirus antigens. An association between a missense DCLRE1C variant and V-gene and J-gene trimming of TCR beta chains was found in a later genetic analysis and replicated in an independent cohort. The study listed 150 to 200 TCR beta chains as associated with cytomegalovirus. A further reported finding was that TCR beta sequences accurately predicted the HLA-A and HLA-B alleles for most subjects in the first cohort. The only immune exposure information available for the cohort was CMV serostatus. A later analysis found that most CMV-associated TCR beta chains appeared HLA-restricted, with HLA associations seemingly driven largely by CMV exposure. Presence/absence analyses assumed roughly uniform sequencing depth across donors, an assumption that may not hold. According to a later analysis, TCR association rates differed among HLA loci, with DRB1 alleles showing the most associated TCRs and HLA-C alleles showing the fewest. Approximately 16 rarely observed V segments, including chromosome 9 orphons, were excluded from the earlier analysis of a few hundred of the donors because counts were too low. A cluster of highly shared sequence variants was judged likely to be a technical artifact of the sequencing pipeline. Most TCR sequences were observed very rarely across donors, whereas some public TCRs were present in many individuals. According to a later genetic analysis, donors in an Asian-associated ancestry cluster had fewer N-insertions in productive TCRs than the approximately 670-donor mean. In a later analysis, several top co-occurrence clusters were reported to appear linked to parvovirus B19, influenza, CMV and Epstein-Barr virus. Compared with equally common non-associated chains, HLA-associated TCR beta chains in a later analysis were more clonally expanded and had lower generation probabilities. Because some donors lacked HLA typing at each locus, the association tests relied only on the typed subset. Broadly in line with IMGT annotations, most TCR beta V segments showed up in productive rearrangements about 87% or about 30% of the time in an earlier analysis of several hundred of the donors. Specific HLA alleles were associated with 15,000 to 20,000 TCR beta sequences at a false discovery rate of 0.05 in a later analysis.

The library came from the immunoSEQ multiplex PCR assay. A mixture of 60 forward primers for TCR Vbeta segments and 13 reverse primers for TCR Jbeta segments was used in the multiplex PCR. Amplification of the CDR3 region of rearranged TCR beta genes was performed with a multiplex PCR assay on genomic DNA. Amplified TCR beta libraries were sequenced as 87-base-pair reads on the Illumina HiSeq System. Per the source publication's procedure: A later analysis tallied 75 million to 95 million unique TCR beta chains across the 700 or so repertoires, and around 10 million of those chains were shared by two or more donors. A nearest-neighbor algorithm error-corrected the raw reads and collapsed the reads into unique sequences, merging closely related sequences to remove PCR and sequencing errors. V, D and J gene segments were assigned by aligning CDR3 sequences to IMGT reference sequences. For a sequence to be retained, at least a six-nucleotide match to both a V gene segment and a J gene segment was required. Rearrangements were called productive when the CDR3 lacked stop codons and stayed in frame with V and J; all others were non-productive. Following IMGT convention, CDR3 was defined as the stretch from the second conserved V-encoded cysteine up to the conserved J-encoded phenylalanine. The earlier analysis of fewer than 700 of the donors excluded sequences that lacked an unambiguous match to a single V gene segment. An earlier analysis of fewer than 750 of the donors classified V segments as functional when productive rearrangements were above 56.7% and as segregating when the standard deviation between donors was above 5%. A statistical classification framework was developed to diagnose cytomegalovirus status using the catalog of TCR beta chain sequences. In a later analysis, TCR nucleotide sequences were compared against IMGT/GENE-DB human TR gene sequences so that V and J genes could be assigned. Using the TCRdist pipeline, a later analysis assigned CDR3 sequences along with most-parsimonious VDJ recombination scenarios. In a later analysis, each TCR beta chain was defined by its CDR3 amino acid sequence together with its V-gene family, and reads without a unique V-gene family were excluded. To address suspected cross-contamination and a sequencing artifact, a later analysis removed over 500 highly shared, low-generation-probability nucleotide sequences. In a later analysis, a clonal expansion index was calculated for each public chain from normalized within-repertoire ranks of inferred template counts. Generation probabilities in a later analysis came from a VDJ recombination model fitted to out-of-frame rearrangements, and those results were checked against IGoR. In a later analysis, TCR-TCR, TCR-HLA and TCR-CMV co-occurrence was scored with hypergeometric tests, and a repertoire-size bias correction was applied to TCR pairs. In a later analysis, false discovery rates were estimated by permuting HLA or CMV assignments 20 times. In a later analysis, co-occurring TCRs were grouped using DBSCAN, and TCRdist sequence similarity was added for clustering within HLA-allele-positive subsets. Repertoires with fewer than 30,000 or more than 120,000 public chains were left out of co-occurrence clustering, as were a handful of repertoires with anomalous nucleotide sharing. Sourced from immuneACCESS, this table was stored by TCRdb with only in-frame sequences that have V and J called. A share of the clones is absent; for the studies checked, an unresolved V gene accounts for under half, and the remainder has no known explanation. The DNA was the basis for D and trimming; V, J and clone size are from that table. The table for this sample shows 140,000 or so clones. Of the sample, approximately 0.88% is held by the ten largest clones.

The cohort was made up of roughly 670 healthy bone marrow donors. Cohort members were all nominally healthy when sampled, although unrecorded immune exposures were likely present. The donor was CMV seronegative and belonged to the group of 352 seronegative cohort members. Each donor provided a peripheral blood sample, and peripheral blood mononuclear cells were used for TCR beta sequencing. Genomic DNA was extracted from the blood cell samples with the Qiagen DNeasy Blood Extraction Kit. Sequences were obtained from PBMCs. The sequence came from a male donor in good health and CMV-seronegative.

This receptor has the CDR3 CASGQGHNNSPLHF. The DNA is as follows: TGTGCCAGTGGCCAGGGACATAATAATTCACCCCTCCACTTT. The V and J segments used are TRBV19 and TRBJ1-6; TRBD1 is a possible D gene, resting on 6 matching bases. CDR1 and CDR2, per the germline V gene (reference sequence), are LNHDA and SQIVND. A distance of 13 bases separates the germline ends of V and J, which lose 8 bases and 5 bases respectively. The CDR3 starts with the cysteine, ends with the phenylalanine, and has 14 residues. The only DNA kept is the CDR3, 42 bases in frame from the first base.